This paragraph covers one T cell receptor (beta chain) sequence. Its antigen is still unknown. The germline V gene has CDR1 SGHTA and CDR2 FQGTGA. Trimming left V 5 bases short and J 6 bases short, with 7 bases between. The CDR3 has 12 residues. The sample comes from a study of T cells in Graves' hyperthyroidism and ophthalmopathy. Study results and limitations: Ophthalmopathy was predicted by the model a median of about six months ahead of onset. Within blood appeared most thyroid clonotypes that had expanded above 0.001.

The investigators amplified TCR beta CDR3 regions from RNA transcripts. RT-PCR in the first round (using the HTBI primer set) targeted the TCR CDR3. Each CDR3 protein gets one entry after TCRdb re-called the multiplex PCR reads with MiXCR. Here the sample spans about 640,000 distinct CDR3 sequences, more than 20% being singletons. A NOSPECS grade of at least 4, a Clinical Activity Score of at least 3 and duration under 3 months were recorded in ophthalmopathy patients. Source material for PBMCs was about 11 ml fresh peripheral blood. This clonotype was sampled from a man aged 30-40 years with Graves' ophthalmopathy. What was sequenced was blood. The V and J genes are TRBV7-3 and TRBJ2-2, with D hard to call. In nucleotides, the CDR3 is TGTGCCAGCAGCGGCATTGCCGGGGAGCTGTTTTTT. Its translation: CASSGIAGELFF.